The clone carrying this T cell receptor beta chain was seen only a few times. Antigen: not known. Prepared TCR beta cDNA libraries contained unique molecular identifiers. T cells numbering roughly 1 to 10 million yielded 450,000 to 600,000 cDNA molecules. TCRdb used MiXCR to reprocess the PCR reads, holding one entry per CDR3 protein. This sample has about 460,000 distinct CDR3 sequences, with 45% found just once. V lost 0 bases and J 5 bases, leaving 10 bases between the germline ends. The CDR3 has 14 residues. Germline V gene lookup returns CDR1 SNHLY and CDR2 FYNNEI. This sample is drawn from a study of post-analysis software for immune sequencing data. General observations from the study: Relative to controls, patients had five TRBV segments at higher frequency, with TRBV5-6, TRBV5-1 and TRBV20-1 among these.

The receptor was derived from a girl aged 5 to 17 with multiple sclerosis. The sample was blood. The chain couples TRBV2 to TRBJ2-5; D is uncertain. The CDR3 DNA is TGTGCCAGCAGTGAAGCAGGACCGGGTGAGACCCAGTACTTC. Protein: CASSEAGPGETQYF.